This entry is about one T cell receptor beta chain. Its antigen is as yet unknown. This sample is drawn from a study of monozygotic twins with inflammatory bowel disease. General study findings and limits: Telling apart the different T cell subtypes was not possible. TCRbeta inverse Simpson diversity was decreased in IBD patients versus healthy co-twins. Evidence did not back any single strong signal or clonotype linked to IBD.

From germline, CDR1 is LGHNA and CDR2 YSLEER. The CDR3 has 14 residues. TCRdb reprocessed the 5' RACE reads; each CDR3 protein has one entry and no DNA is given. The sample table sets out more than 120,000 distinct CDR3 sequences. The V and J genes are TRBV4-3 and TRBJ1-1. The sequencing input was blood. This clonotype was obtained from a human donor with ulcerative colitis or Crohn's disease, or a healthy co-twin of an affected twin (not recorded which). The CDR3 sequence: CASSQVEGDTEAFF.